The clone carrying this T cell receptor (beta chain) occurred many times. Amplification of TCR beta CDR3 regions was performed using RNA transcripts as template. First-round RT-PCR with HTBI primers amplified the TCR CDR3 region. Using its own MiXCR run on the multiplex PCR reads, TCRdb lists one record per CDR3 protein. Of 490,000 or so distinct CDR3 sequences listed, about 22% are singletons. V lost 4 bases and J lost 4, with 8 bases in between. The CDR3 runs 13 residues. The germline gives CDR1 SNHLY, CDR2 FYNNEI. The data stem from a study of T cells in Graves' hyperthyroidism and ophthalmopathy. The gene calls are TRBV2 and TRBJ2-1; D remains unclear. This TCR came from a woman in her sixties or seventies with Graves' ophthalmopathy. Input material: blood. Here the CDR3 reads CASSGSQYNEQFF. The DNA of the CDR3 is TGTGCCAGCAGTGGATCTCAATACAATGAGCAGTTCTTC.